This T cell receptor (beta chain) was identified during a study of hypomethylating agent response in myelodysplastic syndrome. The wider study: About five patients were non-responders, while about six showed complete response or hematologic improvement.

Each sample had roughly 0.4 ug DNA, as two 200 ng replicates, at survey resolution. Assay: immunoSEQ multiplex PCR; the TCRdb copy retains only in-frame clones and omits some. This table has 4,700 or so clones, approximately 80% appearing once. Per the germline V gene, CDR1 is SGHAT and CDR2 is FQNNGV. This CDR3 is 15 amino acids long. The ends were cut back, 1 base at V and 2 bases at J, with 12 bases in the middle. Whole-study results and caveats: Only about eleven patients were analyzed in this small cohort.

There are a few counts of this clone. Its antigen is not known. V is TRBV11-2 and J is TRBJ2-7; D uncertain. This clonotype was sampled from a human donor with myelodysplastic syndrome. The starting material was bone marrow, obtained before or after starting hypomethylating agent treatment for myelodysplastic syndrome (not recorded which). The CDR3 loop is CASSLAPGSTYEQYF. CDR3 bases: TGTGCCAGCAGCTTAGCTCCTGGGTCGACCTACGAGCAGTACTTC.